This T cell receptor beta chain was observed in a study of response to subunit inactivated influenza vaccine. This clonotype was recorded many times. Its cognate antigen is unknown. With V trimmed by 7 bases and J by 5 bases, 13 bases remained unmatched. The CDR3 is 15 amino acids. The germline gives CDR1 MDHEN, CDR2 SYDVKM. Overall study results and limits: T cells newly recruited by each seasonal influenza vaccination are few, the authors suggested.

MiXCR, applied by TCRdb to the RT-PCR reads, yields one record per CDR3 protein. The sample has roughly 700,000 distinct CDR3 sequences; approximately 15% are singletons. The sequence was obtained from a man in his fifties who received an inactivated influenza vaccine. The sample here was PBMCs from blood, taken about 14 days before vaccination. The chain employs TRBV28 and TRBJ2-7; 8 bases map to TRBD1. The CDR3 protein is CASTLGQGELDEQYF. For the CDR3, the DNA is TGTGCCAGCACCCTCGGACAGGGTGAACTGGACGAGCAGTACTTC. Complete variable domain (other parts from reference TRBV28 and TRBJ2-7): DVKVTQSSRYLVKRTGEKVFLECVQDMDHENMFWYRQDPGLGLRLIYFSYDVKMKEKGDIPEGYSVSREKKERFSLILESASTNQTSMYLCASTLGQGELDEQYFGPGTRLTVT.